These T cell receptor beta chains were read from a single sample in a study of cytomegalovirus exposure and HLA in healthy donors. Only in-frame clones appear in the TCRdb table, and some are missing; sequencing was by immunoSEQ multiplex PCR. The table records roughly 330,000 clones, 87% of them present only once. Sequenced input: PBMCs. The receptors come from a woman aged 30 to 39 in good health and CMV-seropositive. Both conserved end residues are part of each CDR3. A D gene is named only where the DNA matches it firmly. The size field is filled for only some rows; it gives once, few, many or a size class.

j_call d_call v_call clone_size cdr3_aa cdr3_nt
TRBJ1-6 NA TRBV29-1 NA CSVSTGRGNSPLHF TGCAGCGTCTCGACAGGCAGGGGTAATTCACCCCTCCACTTT
TRBJ2-5 TRBD2 TRBV4-1 once CASSPGLAGAPRGTQYF TGCGCCAGCAGCCCCGGGCTAGCGGGGGCTCCCAGGGGGACCCAGTACTTC
TRBJ2-1 NA TRBV29-1 NA CSVGDNEQFF TGCAGCGTTGGCGACAATGAGCAGTTCTTC
TRBJ1-1 NA TRBV29-1 NA CSATDAEAFF TGCAGCGCCACCGACGCTGAAGCTTTCTTT
TRBJ2-1 TRBD2 TRBV6-4 NA CASSQEGTSVYNEQFF TGTGCCAGCAGTCAAGAAGGGACTAGCGTCTACAATGAGCAGTTCTTC
TRBJ2-5 NA TRBV10-3 NA CAIKQGVQETQYF TGTGCCATCAAGCAAGGGGTTCAAGAGACCCAGTACTTC
TRBJ1-1 NA TRBV6-1 once CASSARGAGEAFF TGTGCCAGCAGTGCCCGGGGGGCTGGTGAAGCTTTCTTT
TRBJ2-7 TRBD2 TRBV5-1 NA CASSLVTSGLGSYEQYF TGCGCCAGCAGCTTGGTGACTAGCGGGCTAGGCTCCTACGAGCAGTACTTC
TRBJ2-2 NA TRBV29-1 NA CSVGRGHGGELFF TGCAGCGTTGGTAGAGGGCACGGCGGGGAGCTGTTTTTT
TRBJ1-1 TRBD1 TRBV30 NA CAWDNQGGTEAFF TGTGCCTGGGACAACCAGGGGGGGACTGAAGCTTTCTTT
TRBJ2-7 NA TRBV7-6 few CASSLAGDYEQYF TGTGCCAGCAGCTTAGCAGGGGACTACGAGCAGTACTTC
TRBJ1-4 TRBD1 TRBV4-3 NA CASSPDGTVNEKLFF TGCGCCAGCAGCCCCGACGGGACAGTTAATGAAAAACTGTTTTTT
TRBJ2-7 NA TRBV27 NA CASRPHYSYEQYF TGTGCCAGCAGACCCCACTACTCCTACGAGCAGTACTTC
TRBJ1-1 NA TRBV5-1 NA CASSLSRGMNTEAFF TGCGCCAGCAGCTTGTCGCGGGGTATGAACACTGAAGCTTTCTTT
TRBJ2-3 NA TRBV28 NA CASSFWTDTQYF TGTGCCAGCAGTTTCTGGACAGATACGCAGTATTTT
TRBJ2-6 NA TRBV27 NA CASREDGANVLTF TGTGCCAGCAGGGAAGATGGGGCCAACGTCCTGACTTTC
TRBJ2-1 NA TRBV5-5 NA CASSLPGVEEIF TGTGCCAGCAGCTTACCGGGAGTCGAGGAGATCTTC
TRBJ2-7 TRBD1 TRBV7-6 NA CASSSQGQDDEQYF TGTGCCAGCAGCTCGCAAGGACAGGACGACGAGCAGTACTTC
TRBJ2-7 NA TRBV11-3 NA CASSLGSTYEQYF TGTGCCAGCAGCTTGGGGAGTACCTACGAGCAGTACTTC
TRBJ2-7 TRBD1 TRBV5-1 once CASSLSTGVSYEQYF TGCGCCAGCAGCTTGTCGACAGGGGTCTCCTACGAGCAGTACTTC
TRBJ2-7 NA TRBV28 once CASSSGGYEQYF TGTGCCAGCAGTTCCGGGGGCTACGAGCAGTACTTC
TRBJ1-6 NA TRBV6-5 NA CASSTGSYNSPLHF TGTGCCAGCAGCACAGGGTCCTATAATTCACCCCTCCACTTT
TRBJ2-7 TRBD1 TRBV7-8 NA CASSQDRGWYEQYF TGTGCCAGCAGCCAGGACAGGGGGTGGTACGAGCAGTACTTC
TRBJ2-7 TRBD1 TRBV5-4 NA CASSQPGTEYEQYF TGTGCCAGCAGCCAACCCGGGACAGAATACGAGCAGTACTTC
TRBJ2-7 TRBD1 TRBV6-6 NA CASGPPGDRRGEQYF TGTGCCAGCGGCCCTCCCGGGGACAGGAGGGGCGAGCAGTACTTC
TRBJ1-1 NA TRBV4-1 NA CASSQPGWRDDTEAFF TGCGCCAGCAGCCAACCAGGGTGGAGGGACGACACTGAAGCTTTCTTT
TRBJ2-7 TRBD2 TRBV11-2 NA CASSHVAAGVYEQYF TGTGCCAGCAGCCACGTGGCGGCGGGGGTCTACGAGCAGTACTTC
TRBJ1-2 NA TRBV6-1 NA CASRGVANYGYTF TGTGCCAGCAGGGGGGTGGCGAACTATGGCTACACCTTC
TRBJ2-7 NA TRBV6-1 NA CASRTGELSYEQYF TGTGCCAGCAGAACAGGAGAGCTGTCCTACGAGCAGTACTTC
TRBJ1-6 NA TRBV5-8 NA CASSLREQVNSPLHF TGTGCCAGCAGCTTGAGGGAACAGGTTAATTCACCCCTCCACTTT
TRBJ2-7 NA TRBV19 NA CASSIGSVGGEQYF TGTGCCAGTAGTATCGGTTCGGTAGGGGGCGAGCAGTACTTC
TRBJ2-1 TRBD1 TRBV13 NA CASSPGQDPGEQFF TGTGCCAGCAGCCCGGGACAGGACCCGGGGGAGCAGTTCTTC
TRBJ2-7 NA TRBV4-2 NA CASSSGTTYEQYF TGTGCCAGCAGCTCCGGGACAACTTACGAGCAGTACTTC
TRBJ2-1 NA TRBV4-1 NA CASSQDDGSVYNEQFF TGCGCCAGCAGCCAAGATGACGGGAGTGTCTACAATGAGCAGTTCTTC
TRBJ2-5 TRBD2 TRBV11-1 NA CASSLELATKYF TGTGCCAGCAGCTTGGAACTAGCGACAAAGTACTTC
TRBJ1-2 NA TRBV2 NA CASSEWGGANYGYTF TGTGCCAGCAGTGAATGGGGGGGGGCCAACTATGGCTACACCTTC
TRBJ2-3 TRBD2 TRBV28 NA CASSSGGPTDTQYF TGTGCCAGCAGTAGCGGGGGCCCCACAGATACGCAGTATTTT
TRBJ2-7 TRBD1 TRBV4-1 few CASSHGQGSYEQYF TGCGCCAGCAGCCATGGACAGGGCTCCTACGAGCAGTACTTC
TRBJ1-3 NA TRBV5-1 NA CASSLGTEGNTIYF TGCGCCAGCAGCTTGGGTACGGAAGGAAACACCATATATTTT
TRBJ2-1 NA TRBV7-3 once CASSVDWRGNEQFF TGTGCCAGCAGCGTGGACTGGAGGGGCAATGAGCAGTTCTTC